These 31 T cell receptor beta chains were sequenced from one sample in a study of CD8+ T cells in alopecia areata. cDNA prepared by RNA extraction and subsequent reverse transcription served as the template for sequencing. TCRdb's table, derived via immunoSEQ multiplex PCR, lists solely in-frame clones and lacks some. This sample yields under 350,000 clones, of which about 62% are seen a single time; under 2% belongs to the top ten. The treatment denotes: oral pan-JAK inhibitor, 5-10 mg twice daily. The sample here was CD4+ T cells sorted from blood, taken at week 24, from a patient treated with tofacitinib. Receptors originate from a human donor with alopecia areata.

This clone was seen just once. The chain recombines TRBV27 with TRBJ1-6; D unclear. The CDR3 extends over 12 amino acids. Trimming removed 7 bases at V and 7 bases at J, with 8 bases between. The germline CDR1 and CDR2 sequences are MNHEY and SMNVEV (reference sequence). CDR3 sequence reads: CASTDRNSPLHF. Here the CDR3 DNA reads TGTGCCAGCACCGATCGGAATTCACCCCTCCACTTT.

The chain employs TRBV15 and TRBJ1-2; no firm D call. Germline CDR1 is LNHNV and CDR2 is YYDKDF (reference sequence). V lost 0 bases, J lost 5 bases, and 13 bases lay in between. CDR3 length equals 15 residues. The CDR3 protein is CATSRDPTRSYGYTF. The CDR3 bases are TGTGCCACCAGCAGAGATCCCACCCGTTCGTATGGCTACACCTTC.

This sequence joins TRBV13 and TRBJ2-3; D unclear. Germline V lookup: CDR1 PRHDT, CDR2 FYEKMQ (reference sequence). The CDR3 has 12 amino acids. The V end lost 6 bases, the J end lost 4 bases, and 8 bases lay between the germline ends. The CDR3 here is CASRAAADTQYF. The CDR3 nucleotides are TGTGCCAGCAGAGCCGCAGCAGATACGCAGTATTTT.

The gene calls are TRBV11-2 and TRBJ2-7, with D possibly TRBD1 on 6 matching bases. CDR3 length: 15 amino acids. V was cut by 4 bases and J by 0 bases, with 13 bases left in between. Germline loops: CDR1 SGHAT, CDR2 FQNNGV. The CDR3 DNA is TGTGCCAGCAGCTCACTGACAGGCCGCTCCTACGAGCAGTACTTC. Encoded protein: CASSSLTGRSYEQYF.

This sequence joins TRBV9 and TRBJ2-5; possibly TRBD2 for D (5 bases). CDR3 length equals 18 residues. Trimming pared 2 bases from V and 5 bases from J, leaving 25 bases between. The germline gives CDR1 SGDLS, CDR2 YYNGEE. For the CDR3, the DNA is TGTGCCAGCAGCGTGTCTATTTCAACCTGGGGAGTTCGGGAGACCCAGTACTTC. Encoded protein: CASSVSISTWGVRETQYF. The whole variable domain, remainder taken from reference TRBV9 and TRBJ2-5, is DSGVTQTPKHLITATGQRVTLRCSPRSGDLSVYWYQQSLDQGLQFLIQYYNGEERAKGNILERFSAQQFPDLHSELNLSSLELGDSALYFCASSVSISTWGVRETQYFGPGTRLLVL.

This clone has just a few counts. The chain links TRBV5-1 to TRBJ2-7, with D uncertain. The germline V gene has CDR1 SGHRS and CDR2 YFSETQ. Trimming left V 0 bases short and J 2 bases short, with 9 bases between. This CDR3 has 14 residues. CDR3 protein: CASSLVQPPYEQYF. The CDR3 DNA reads TGCGCCAGCAGCTTGGTACAGCCACCCTACGAGCAGTACTTC.

The chain employs TRBV5-6 and TRBJ2-5; the D is unclear. Per the germline V gene, CDR1 is SGHDT and CDR2 is YYEEEE. The CDR3 runs 13 residues. V dropped 2 bases and J dropped 2 bases, with 7 bases sitting between them. This chain's CDR3 is CASSFSLQETQYF. DNA of the CDR3: TGTGCCAGCAGCTTTTCGTTACAAGAGACCCAGTACTTC. The complete variable domain, with remaining parts taken from reference TRBV5-6 and TRBJ2-5, reads DAGVTQSPTHLIKTRGQQVTLRCSPKSGHDTVSWYQQALGQGPQFIFQYYEEEERQRGNFPDRFSGHQFPNYSSELNVNALLLGDSALYLCASSFSLQETQYFGPGTRLLVL.

The chain joins TRBV30 to TRBJ1-4; no firm D call. V was shortened by 0 bases and J by 2 bases, with 7 bases between the two germline ends. Germline values: CDR1 GTSNPN, CDR2 SVGIG (reference sequence). The CDR3 sequence is 14 residues long. CDR3 nucleotides: TGTGCCTGGAGTGTCGAGGCTACTAATGAAAAACTGTTTTTT. It is translated as CAWSVEATNEKLFF.

This clone showed up just once. This sequence joins TRBV28 and TRBJ1-2; the D gene is possibly TRBD1 (6 bases). The CDR3 spans 15 residues. Trimming shortened V by 5 bases and J by 0 bases, and 13 bases separated the two germline ends. Looked up from germline, CDR1 is MDHEN and CDR2 is SYDVKM. The CDR3: CASSRDIGANYGYTF. In nucleotides, the CDR3 is TGTGCCAGCAGTCGGGACATCGGGGCTAACTATGGCTACACCTTC.

The chain carries TRBV29-1 and TRBJ2-1; D possibly corresponds to TRBD2 (6 bases). V was shortened by 7 bases and J by 3 bases, with 10 bases between the two germline ends. The germline gives CDR1 SQVTM, CDR2 ANQGSEA. This CDR3 spans 12 amino acids. DNA of the CDR3: TGCAGCGGTGCGGGGAGCTACAATGAGCAGTTCTTC. Amino acids: CSGAGSYNEQFF.

This clone was picked up a small number of times. The rearrangement joins TRBV29-1 to TRBJ1-1; D is uncertain. The CDR3 covers 11 residues. Trimming removed 7 bases from V and 10 bases from J, with 16 bases in between. Germline CDR1 is SQVTM and CDR2 is ANQGSEA. The chain's CDR3 is CSAQRRVRAFF. The CDR3 nucleotides are TGCAGCGCTCAGAGACGGGTTCGAGCTTTCTTT.

This chain connects TRBV10-3 to TRBJ2-7; D might be TRBD1 (6 bases). Germline assignment: CDR1 ENHRY and CDR2 SYGVKD. The CDR3 extends over 15 amino acids. V was shortened by 8 bases and J by 3 bases, with 20 bases between the two germline ends. The CDR3: CAIGSPRTEDYEQYF. DNA for the CDR3: TGTGCCATCGGCTCACCCCGGACAGAAGACTACGAGCAGTACTTC.

This chain connects TRBV27 to TRBJ1-1; D remains unclear. From germline, CDR1 is MNHEY and CDR2 SMNVEV (reference sequence). This CDR3 is 12 amino acids long. Trimming removed 6 bases from V and 2 bases from J, with 7 bases in between. The CDR3 loop is CASRGRNTEAFF. The CDR3, as DNA: TGTGCCAGCAGGGGGAGAAACACTGAAGCTTTCTTT.

The CDR3, as DNA: TGTGCCAGCAGTCGGCCGGGGGTCCCGGTGGGAGGCTACACCTTC. It yields the protein CASSRPGVPVGGYTF. The chain carries TRBV6-5 and TRBJ1-2; D possibly corresponds to TRBD1 (5 bases). V was trimmed by 5 bases and J by 8 bases, leaving 21 bases between them. Germline V gene sequence: CDR1 MNHEY, CDR2 SVGAGI. The CDR3 has 15 residues.

This chain connects TRBV7-2 to TRBJ2-7; 9 bases map to TRBD2. V was pared by 1 base and J by 0 bases, with 4 bases of the junction left unmatched. The CDR3 is 16 amino acids. From germline, CDR1 is SGHTA and CDR2 FQGNSA. CDR3 residues: CASSLEASGVSYEQYF. CDR3 nucleotides: TGTGCCAGCAGCTTAGAAGCTAGCGGGGTCTCCTACGAGCAGTACTTC.

This chain connects TRBV2 to TRBJ1-5; 10 bases agree with TRBD1. Germline V gene data show CDR1 as SNHLY and CDR2 as FYNNEI. Trimming cost V 7 bases and J 4 bases; bases outside gene matches: 4. The CDR3 spans 14 residues. CDR3 DNA sequence: TGTGCCAGCATGAGGGGACAGGGGAATCAGCCCCAGCATTTT. This gives the protein CASMRGQGNQPQHF.

The CDR3 DNA is TGCAGCGTCAAGCCGGGACACCGGGCCGACCGGACCCAGTACTTC. Translation: CSVKPGHRADRTQYF. The V gene is TRBV29-1, the J gene TRBJ2-5; D perhaps matches TRBD1 (6 bases). V was pared by 6 bases and J by 7 bases, with 24 bases between. The length of the CDR3 is 15 residues. The germline gives CDR1 SQVTM, CDR2 ANQGSEA.

The rearrangement joins TRBV7-2 to TRBJ1-2; 9 bases align to TRBD1. CDR3 length equals 13 residues. J lost 5 bases, V lost 5 bases, and 3 bases had no gene match. Germline V gene lookup returns CDR1 SGHTA and CDR2 FQGNSA. CDR3: CASSLQGAYGYTF. The DNA for the CDR3 is TGTGCCAGCAGCCTACAGGGGGCTTATGGCTACACCTTC.

The chain joins TRBV5-4 to TRBJ2-7, with unresolved D. The CDR3 has 11 amino acids. Per the germline V gene, CDR1 is SGHNT and CDR2 is YYREEE (reference sequence). V lost 1 base and J 4 bases, leaving 3 bases between the germline ends. In nucleotides, the CDR3 is TGTGCCAGCAGCTTGAATTACGAGCAGTACTTC. Amino acid sequence: CASSLNYEQYF.

For the CDR3, the DNA is TGTGCCAGCAGCTTGCAGTCTCGGGAGACCCAGTACTTC. Its translation is CASSLQSRETQYF. The chain uses TRBV5-6 and TRBJ2-5; D gene ambiguous. This CDR3 comprises 13 residues. Trimming cost V 1 base and J 5 bases, with 9 bases left between them. Germline V gene lookup returns CDR1 SGHDT and CDR2 YYEEEE.

The chain recombines TRBV5-1 with TRBJ2-5, with D possibly TRBD1 on 6 matching bases. V was shortened by 3 bases and J by 3 bases, with 18 bases between the two germline ends. Germline V CDR1 and CDR2: SGHRS, YFSETQ. The CDR3 is made up of 16 amino acids. CDR3: CASSSMTDRQEETQYF. The CDR3 DNA reads TGCGCCAGCAGCTCGATGACAGACAGGCAAGAAGAGACCCAGTACTTC.

DNA of the CDR3: TGTGCCCTGGGGCGAGCGTTGGTGACAGATACGCAGTATTTT. It is translated as CALGRALVTDTQYF. V and J are TRBV30 and TRBJ2-3; D is perhaps TRBD1 (5 bases). Trimming removed 8 bases at V and 3 bases at J, with 18 bases between. CDR3 length: 14 residues. Germline CDR1 is GTSNPN and CDR2 is SVGIG (reference sequence).

The rearrangement joins TRBV30 to TRBJ2-7; D is uncertain. The germline gives CDR1 GTSNPN, CDR2 SVGIG (reference sequence). Trimming took off 3 bases at V and 6 bases at J, with 6 bases between the two ends. This CDR3 contains 10 residues. The CDR3 protein is CAWSRFEQYF. CDR3 bases: TGTGCCTGGAGCCGGTTCGAGCAGTACTTC.

This clone was observed many times. The V call is TRBV7-2, the J call TRBJ2-3; 8 positions match TRBD1. CDR1 SGHTA and CDR2 FQGNSA come from the germline V gene. The CDR3 totals 15 residues. V was pared by 5 bases and J by 1 base, with 5 bases of the junction left unmatched. This CDR3 reads CASSRTRGRTDTQYF. The CDR3 region has the DNA TGTGCCAGCAGCAGGACCAGGGGGCGCACAGATACGCAGTATTTT.

This clone has just a few counts. The rearrangement joins TRBV29-1 to TRBJ2-1; 7 bases are shared with TRBD1. Per germline, CDR1 SQVTM and CDR2 ANQGSEA. V was clipped by 1 base and J by 2 bases; unmatched bases: 8. The CDR3 covers 16 residues. CDR3 amino acids: CSVEGLSGTAYNEQFF. CDR3 DNA: TGCAGCGTTGAAGGACTATCCGGGACAGCCTACAATGAGCAGTTCTTC.

In this sample, this clone turned up a few times. This sequence joins TRBV5-4 and TRBJ1-1; no clear D. CDR1 is SGHNT and CDR2 is YYREEE in the germline V gene (reference sequence). V was clipped by 0 bases and J by 0 bases, with 6 bases between them. The CDR3 is 14 residues long. The CDR3 sequence is CASSLETVNTEAFF. The CDR3 DNA reads as TGTGCCAGCAGCTTGGAAACAGTGAACACTGAAGCTTTCTTT.

The V gene is TRBV4-1, the J gene TRBJ1-5, with a tentative D call TRBD1 (5 bases). Germline CDR1 is MGHRA and CDR2 is YSYEKL. Trimming took 1 base from V and 4 from J, leaving 8 bases between them. The CDR3 spans 14 residues. The CDR3 region has the DNA TGCGCCAGCAGCCAAGCGGGACGAAATCAGCCCCAGCATTTT. It specifies CASSQAGRNQPQHF.

This clone was recorded a few times. This sequence joins TRBV2 and TRBJ2-1; 8 bases match TRBD2. The length of the CDR3 is 13 residues. CDR1 is SNHLY and CDR2 is FYNNEI in the germline V gene. J lost 5 bases, V lost 5 bases, and 2 bases had no gene match. The DNA for the CDR3 is TGTGCCAGCAGTCTGGGACTAGACAATGAGCAGTTCTTC. Its translation is CASSLGLDNEQFF.

The chain links TRBV10-3 to TRBJ2-7, with 9 bases matching TRBD1. J lost 2 bases, V lost 7 bases, and 6 bases had no gene match. The CDR3 sequence is 14 residues long. Germline lookup yields CDR1 ENHRY and CDR2 SYGVKD. This chain's CDR3 is CAITPGQGAYEQYF. The CDR3 DNA follows: TGTGCCATCACCCCGGGACAGGGCGCCTACGAGCAGTACTTC.

V and J are TRBV29-1 and TRBJ1-5; 7 nucleotides align to TRBD1. Germline V gene lookup returns CDR1 SQVTM and CDR2 ANQGSEA. The V gene end was trimmed by 4 bases and the J gene end by 4 bases; junction bases not matched to a gene: 4. The length of the CDR3 is 13 residues. In DNA, the CDR3 is TGCAGCGTTGGGACAGGATATAATCAGCCCCAGCATTTT. Protein sequence: CSVGTGYNQPQHF.

This clone was observed a handful of times. The chain uses TRBV11-2 and TRBJ2-7; 8 bases are a match to TRBD2. The CDR3 runs 16 residues. CDR1 and CDR2 (germline): SGHAT, FQNNGV. The V segment lost 0 bases and the J segment 1 base; nucleotides outside the gene matches: 5. The CDR3, as DNA: TGTGCCAGCAGCTTAGATGGCGGGGGGATTTCCTACGAGCAGTACTTC. Translating it yields CASSLDGGGISYEQYF. Drawing the rest from reference TRBV11-2 and TRBJ2-7, the complete variable domain is EAGVAQSPRYKIIEKRQSVAFWCNPISGHATLYWYQQILGQGPKLLIQFQNNGVVDDSQLPKDRFSAERLKGVDSTLKIQPAKLEDSAVYLCASSLDGGGISYEQYFGPGTRLTVT.